One sample yielded the 4 T cell receptor beta chains listed below, sequenced in a study of T cells in tuberculosis. The table came from immunoSEQ multiplex PCR; TCRdb's copy has only in-frame clones and leaves some out. Of some 40,000 clones in the sample, nearly 97% were seen once. The sample consisted of PBMCs. These receptors all come from a donor aged 10 to 29 with latent tuberculosis or without tuberculosis infection.

V gene TRBV6-5 combines with J gene TRBJ2-7; TRBD2 is a possible D gene (5 bases). The CDR3 runs to 14 residues. Looked up from germline, CDR1 is MNHEY and CDR2 is SVGAGI. Trimming stripped 6 bases from V and 2 bases from J, with 14 bases between. The CDR3 loop reads CASSPFGGTYEQYF. The CDR3 DNA reads TGTGCCAGCAGCCCTTTCGGAGGAACCTACGAGCAGTACTTC.

This clone was observed once. This CDR3 is CAWSVGGQPQHF. CDR3 coding DNA: TGTGCCTGGAGTGTAGGGGGTCAGCCCCAGCATTTT. This chain links TRBV30 with TRBJ1-5, with D possibly TRBD1 on 6 matching bases. Trimming took off 0 bases at V and 6 bases at J, with 6 bases between the two ends. This CDR3 region has 12 residues. Germline loops: CDR1 GTSNPN, CDR2 SVGIG (reference sequence).

The rearrangement links TRBV12-5 to TRBJ2-4; TRBD1 aligns across 7 bases. The CDR3 totals 15 residues. Per the germline V gene, CDR1 is LGHNT and CDR2 is FRNRAP. Losses at the gene ends were 6 bases for V and 0 bases for J; bases not matched to a gene: 5. CDR3 residues: CASGVQGIAKNIQYF. DNA of the CDR3: TGTGCTAGTGGCGTACAGGGGATAGCCAAAAACATTCAGTACTTC.

This clone has a handful of counts. This chain uses TRBV5-1 with TRBJ2-7; 7 nucleotides match TRBD1. Losses at the gene ends were 0 bases for V and 0 bases for J; bases not matched to a gene: 6. The germline gives CDR1 SGHRS, CDR2 YFSETQ. This CDR3 region has 16 residues. CDR3 nucleotide sequence: TGCGCCAGCAGCTTGGAAGGGACAGATTACTCCTACGAGCAGTACTTC. Its translation is CASSLEGTDYSYEQYF.